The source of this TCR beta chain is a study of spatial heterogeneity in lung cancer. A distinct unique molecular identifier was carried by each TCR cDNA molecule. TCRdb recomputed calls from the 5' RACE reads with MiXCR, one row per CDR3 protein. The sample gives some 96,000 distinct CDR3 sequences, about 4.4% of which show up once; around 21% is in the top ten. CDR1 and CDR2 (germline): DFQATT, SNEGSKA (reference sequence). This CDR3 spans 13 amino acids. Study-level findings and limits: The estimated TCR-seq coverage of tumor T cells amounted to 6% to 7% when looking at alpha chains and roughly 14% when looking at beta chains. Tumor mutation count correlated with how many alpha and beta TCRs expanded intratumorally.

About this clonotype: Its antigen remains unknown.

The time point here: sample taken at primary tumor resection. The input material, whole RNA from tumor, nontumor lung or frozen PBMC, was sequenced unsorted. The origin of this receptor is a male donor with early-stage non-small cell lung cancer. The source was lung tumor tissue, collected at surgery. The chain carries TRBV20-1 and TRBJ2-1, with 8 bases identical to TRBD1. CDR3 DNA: TGCAGCCTCCGGGACAGGACAACAAATGAGCAGTTCTTC. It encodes CSLRDRTTNEQFF.